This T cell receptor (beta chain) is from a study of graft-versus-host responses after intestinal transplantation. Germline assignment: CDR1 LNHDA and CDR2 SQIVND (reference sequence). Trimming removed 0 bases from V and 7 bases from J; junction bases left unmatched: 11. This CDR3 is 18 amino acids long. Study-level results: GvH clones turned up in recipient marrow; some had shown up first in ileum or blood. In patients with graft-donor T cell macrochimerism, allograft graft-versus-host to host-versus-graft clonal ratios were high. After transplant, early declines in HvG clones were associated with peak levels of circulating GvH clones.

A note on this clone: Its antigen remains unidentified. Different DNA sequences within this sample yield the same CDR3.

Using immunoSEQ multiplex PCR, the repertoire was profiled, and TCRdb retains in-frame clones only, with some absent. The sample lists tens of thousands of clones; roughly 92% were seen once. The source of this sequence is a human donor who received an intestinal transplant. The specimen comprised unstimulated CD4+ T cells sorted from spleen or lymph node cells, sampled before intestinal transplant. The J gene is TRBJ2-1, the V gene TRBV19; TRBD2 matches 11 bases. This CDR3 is CASSIDRIAGGPSNEQFF. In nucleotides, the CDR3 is TGTGCCAGTAGTATAGATCGGATAGCGGGAGGGCCCTCAAATGAGCAGTTCTTC.